This T cell receptor beta chain was retrieved from a study of T cell responses to AZD1222 COVID-19 vaccine. As for this clone: Its matching antigen is unknown.

Study findings and constraints: Variant regions that are unmutated are reportedly the target of nearly half of spike-specific TCRs. Among the donors, most were white British and more were female, and clonal diversity was possibly underestimated. Along spike, vaccine-associated CD4 TCRs were found throughout, with dominance at 160-218 and 743-854.

Using immunoSEQ multiplex PCR, the repertoire was profiled, and TCRdb retains in-frame clones only, with some absent. The sample gives some 110,000 clones, roughly 84% of which show up once; approximately 18% is in the top ten. The CDR3 runs to 16 residues. V dropped 0 bases and J dropped 0; count of bases not matched to a gene: 4. From germline, CDR1 is LNHNV and CDR2 YYDKDF (reference sequence). The receptor was derived from an adult who received the AZD1222 COVID-19 vaccine. Specimen: peripheral blood, collected 28 days after the second AZD1222 dose. V gene TRBV15 combines with J gene TRBJ1-1, with 7 bases lining up with TRBD1. CDR3 in amino acids: CATSRDQGTVNTEAFF. The DNA of the CDR3 is TGTGCCACCAGCAGAGATCAAGGGACAGTGAACACTGAAGCTTTCTTT.